The source of this T cell receptor (beta chain) is a study of Graves' ophthalmopathy and Graves' hyperthyroidism. Points from the study as a whole: It was with roughly 70% sensitivity and roughly 75% specificity that the model predicted ophthalmopathy progression.

This CDR3 is 13 amino acids long. V lost 2 bases and J 6 bases, leaving 10 bases between the germline ends. In its sample, this clonotype was seen many times. Its target is unknown. Other autoimmune diseases, uncontrolled infections, pregnancy or lactation ruled patients out of participation. Reliance was placed on clinical symptoms, serum thyroxine, TRAb, thyroid ultrasound and orbital computed tomography for diagnosis. Amplification of the TCR beta CDR3 regions used RNA transcripts (as template). The workflow started with a first-round RT-PCR run with HTBI primers and then moved on to a second-round multiplex PCR. MiXCR, run by TCRdb on the multiplex PCR reads, gives a single entry per CDR3 protein. In the table there are around 400,000 distinct CDR3 sequences, around 21% of which are singletons.

The sequencing sample was made of peripheral blood. This receptor was obtained from a woman aged 18-30 years with stable Graves' hyperthyroidism. This chain uses TRBV12-3 or TRBV12-4 with TRBJ1-1; no firm D call. The CDR3 DNA reads TGTGCCAGCAGTTTAAAGGACTCGGCTGAAGCTTTCTTT. The encoded protein is CASSLKDSAEAFF.